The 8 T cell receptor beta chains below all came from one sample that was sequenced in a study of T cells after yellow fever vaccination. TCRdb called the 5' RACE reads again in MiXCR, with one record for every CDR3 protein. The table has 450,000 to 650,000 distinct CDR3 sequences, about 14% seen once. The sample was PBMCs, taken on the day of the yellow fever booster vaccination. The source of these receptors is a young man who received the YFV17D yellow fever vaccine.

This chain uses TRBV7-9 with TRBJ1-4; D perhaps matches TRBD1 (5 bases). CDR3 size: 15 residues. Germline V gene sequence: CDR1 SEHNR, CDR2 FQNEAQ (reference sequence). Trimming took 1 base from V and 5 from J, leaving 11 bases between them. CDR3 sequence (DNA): TGTGCCAGCAGCTTAGACTGGACACGCAATGAAAAACTGTTTTTT. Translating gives CASSLDWTRNEKLFF.

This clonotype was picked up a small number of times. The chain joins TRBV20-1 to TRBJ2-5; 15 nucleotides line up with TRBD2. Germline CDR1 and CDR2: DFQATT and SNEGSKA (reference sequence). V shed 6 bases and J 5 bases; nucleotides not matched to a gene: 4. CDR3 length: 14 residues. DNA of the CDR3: TGCAGTGCCAGGACTAGCGGGAGGGCCGAGACCCAGTACTTC. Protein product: CSARTSGRAETQYF.

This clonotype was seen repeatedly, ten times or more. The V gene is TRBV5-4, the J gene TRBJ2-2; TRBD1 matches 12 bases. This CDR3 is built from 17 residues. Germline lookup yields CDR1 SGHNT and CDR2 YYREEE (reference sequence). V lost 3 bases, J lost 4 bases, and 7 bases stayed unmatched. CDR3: CASSSGTGGRGTGELFF. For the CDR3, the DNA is TGTGCCAGCAGCTCCGGGACAGGGGGCAGAGGCACCGGGGAGCTGTTTTTT.

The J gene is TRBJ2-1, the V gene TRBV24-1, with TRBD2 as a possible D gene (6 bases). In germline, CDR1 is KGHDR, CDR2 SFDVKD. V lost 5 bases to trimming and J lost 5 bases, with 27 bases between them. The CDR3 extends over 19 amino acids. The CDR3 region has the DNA TGTGCCACCAGTGGTCCCGGGACTGGCTTGGGGTGGTATAACAATGAGCAGTTCTTC. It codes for CATSGPGTGLGWYNNEQFF.

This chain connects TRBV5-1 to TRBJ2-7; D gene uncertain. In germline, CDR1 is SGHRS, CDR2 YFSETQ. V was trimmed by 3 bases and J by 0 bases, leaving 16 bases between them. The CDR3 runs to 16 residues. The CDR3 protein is CASSSQASFPSYEQYF. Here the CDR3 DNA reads TGCGCCAGCAGCTCCCAGGCCTCTTTTCCCTCCTACGAGCAGTACTTC. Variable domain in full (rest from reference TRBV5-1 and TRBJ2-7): KAGVTQTPRYLIKTRGQQVTLSCSPISGHRSVSWYQQTPGQGLQFLFEYFSETQRNKGNFPGRFSGRQFSNSRSEMNVSTLELGDSALYLCASSSQASFPSYEQYFGPGTRLTVT.

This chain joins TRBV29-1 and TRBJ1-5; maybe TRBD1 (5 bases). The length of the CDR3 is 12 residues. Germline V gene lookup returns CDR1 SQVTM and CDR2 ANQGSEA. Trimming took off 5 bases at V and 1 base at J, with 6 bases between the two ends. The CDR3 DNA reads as TGCAGCGTTTGGGACAGCAATCAGCCCCAGCATTTT. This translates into CSVWDSNQPQHF.

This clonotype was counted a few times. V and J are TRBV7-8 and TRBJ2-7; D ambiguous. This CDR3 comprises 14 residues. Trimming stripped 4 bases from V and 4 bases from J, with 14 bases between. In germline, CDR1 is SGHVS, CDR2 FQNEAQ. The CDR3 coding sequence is TGTGCCAGCAGCTCCACCAAGGGAAAATACGAGCAGTACTTC. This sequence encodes CASSSTKGKYEQYF.

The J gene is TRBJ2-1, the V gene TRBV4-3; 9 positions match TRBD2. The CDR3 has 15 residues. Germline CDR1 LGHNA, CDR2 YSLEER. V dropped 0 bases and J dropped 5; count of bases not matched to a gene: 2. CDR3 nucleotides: TGCGCCAGCAGCCAAGATAGGACTAGCGACAATGAGCAGTTCTTC. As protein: CASSQDRTSDNEQFF.